Presented here are 27 T cell receptor beta chains from one specimen sequenced in a study of blood T cells in healthy people across ages. It was with a sample-barcoded 5' primer and a J-beta primer mix that a second PCR of about 6 to 12 cycles was run. TCRdb recomputed calls from the 5' RACE reads with MiXCR, one row per CDR3 protein. The data hold 910,000 or so distinct CDR3 sequences, with roughly half observed a single time. The sample consisted of blood. The receptors derive from a woman aged 55-75 years in good health.

This clonotype was seen a handful of times. The chain has TRBV28 and TRBJ2-7; D remains unclear. This CDR3 is built from 16 residues. The germline CDR1 and CDR2 sequences are MDHEN and SYDVKM. Deletions cut 5 bases from V and 0 bases from J, with 17 bases between. DNA for the CDR3: TGTGCCAGCAGTCCCGCCGTGTCAGGACCCTCCTACGAGCAGTACTTC. Translation: CASSPAVSGPSYEQYF.

The V gene is TRBV6-2 or TRBV6-3, the J gene TRBJ1-5; 10 bases line up with TRBD1. Trimming cost V 6 bases and J 4 bases; bases outside gene matches: 6. The CDR3 is made up of 15 amino acids. Germline loops: CDR1 MNHEY, CDR2 SVGEGT. The CDR3 here is CASSASGQGNQPQHF. The CDR3 region has the DNA TGTGCCAGCAGCGCCTCGGGACAGGGGAATCAGCCCCAGCATTTT.

This clonotype came up a few times. This sequence joins TRBV29-1 and TRBJ2-7, with D possibly TRBD2 on 6 matching bases. The CDR3 covers 13 residues. Trimming stripped 4 bases from V and 3 bases from J, with 13 bases between. CDR1 SQVTM and CDR2 ANQGSEA come from the germline V gene. The CDR3 nucleotides read TGCAGCGTTGGAGCGGGCCAGAGCTACGAGCAGTACTTC. Its protein product is CSVGAGQSYEQYF.

This clonotype was seen only a few times. J is TRBJ2-5 and V is TRBV12-3 or TRBV12-4; D possibly corresponds to TRBD2 (6 bases). Trimming took 5 bases from V and 2 from J, leaving 15 bases between them. The length of the CDR3 is 15 residues. The CDR3 coding sequence is TGTGCCAGCAGTGAAGAAGGGACTGGGCAAGAGACCCAGTACTTC. This sequence encodes CASSEEGTGQETQYF.

The CDR3 protein is CASSFVVHEQYF. The CDR3 region has the DNA TGTGCCAGCAGTTTCGTTGTTCATGAGCAGTACTTC. This sequence joins TRBV12-3 or TRBV12-4 and TRBJ2-5; D unresolved. The CDR3 length is 12 residues. V lost 3 bases and J 11 bases, leaving 13 bases between the germline ends.

The chain has TRBV6-5 and TRBJ2-7; D gene ambiguous. CDR3 length equals 11 residues. Germline V gene lookup returns CDR1 MNHEY and CDR2 SVGAGI. Trimming pared 4 bases from V and 6 bases from J, leaving 7 bases between. The DNA for the CDR3 is TGTGCCAGCAGTTCCAGATCCGAGCAGTACTTC. The encoded protein is CASSSRSEQYF.

The chain uses TRBV2 and TRBJ2-2; D is possibly TRBD1 (6 bases). V gave up 0 bases and J gave up 7 bases, with 15 bases separating them. This CDR3 region has 16 residues. Germline-derived CDR1 and CDR2 are SNHLY and FYNNEI. CDR3 nucleotide sequence: TGTGCCAGCAGTGAAGCGCTTGACAGGACTGACGGGGAGCTGTTTTTT. This translates into CASSEALDRTDGELFF.

The chain recombines TRBV11-1 with TRBJ2-2; TRBD1 matches at 10 bases. The germline CDR1 and CDR2 sequences are SGHAT and FQDESV (reference sequence). Unmatched junction bases numbered 5, after V lost 5 bases and J lost 5 bases. This CDR3 comprises 15 residues. DNA of the CDR3: TGTGCCAGCAGCCGACAGGGGGCCAGTACCGGGGAGCTGTTTTTT. Its protein is CASSRQGASTGELFF.

This clonotype was counted between two and nine times. V is TRBV11-2 and J is TRBJ2-7; TRBD2 matches at 9 bases. The germline V gene encodes CDR1 SGHAT and CDR2 FQNNGV. The CDR3 sequence is 15 residues long. V was clipped by 1 base and J by 7 bases; unmatched bases: 8. The DNA for the CDR3 is TGTGCCAGCAGCTTAGGGGCGGGAGGGCCTAATGAGCAGTACTTC. This translates into CASSLGAGGPNEQYF.

The chain is built from TRBV7-3 and TRBJ2-5; D gene ambiguous. This CDR3 spans 14 amino acids. V gave up 1 base and J gave up 0 bases, with 6 bases separating them. Germline loops: CDR1 SGHTA, CDR2 FQGTGA. CDR3 sequence reads: CASSLIGNQETQYF. CDR3 coding DNA: TGTGCCAGCAGCTTAATCGGAAACCAAGAGACCCAGTACTTC.

This clonotype was detected a few times. The rearrangement uses TRBV5-6 and TRBJ1-5, with 9 positions matching TRBD1. V lost 3 bases to trimming and J lost 1 base; unmatched junction nucleotides: 8. Per the germline V gene, CDR1 is SGHDT and CDR2 is YYEEEE. The CDR3 totals 17 residues. CDR3 residues: CASSWGTGPGSNQPQHF. Here the CDR3 DNA reads TGTGCCAGCAGCTGGGGGACAGGGCCAGGAAGCAATCAGCCCCAGCATTTT. Based on the CDR3 plus reference TRBV5-6 and TRBJ1-5, the full variable domain is DAGVTQSPTHLIKTRGQQVTLRCSPKSGHDTVSWYQQALGQGPQFIFQYYEEEERQRGNFPDRFSGHQFPNYSSELNVNALLLGDSALYLCASSWGTGPGSNQPQHFGDGTRLSIL.

The chain combines TRBV7-2 with TRBJ2-7; the match to TRBD2 covers 14 bases. The germline V gene has CDR1 SGHTA and CDR2 FQGNSA. Losses at the gene ends were 0 bases for V and 4 bases for J; bases not matched to a gene: 5. This CDR3 is 17 amino acids long. CDR3 amino acids: CASSLAGTSGSLYEQYF. In DNA, the CDR3 is TGTGCCAGCAGCTTAGCCGGGACTAGCGGGAGTCTGTACGAGCAGTACTTC.

V is TRBV29-1 and J is TRBJ2-3; 8 bases agree with TRBD2. CDR1 and CDR2 (germline): SQVTM, ANQGSEA. The V segment lost 5 bases and the J segment 2 bases; nucleotides outside the gene matches: 6. CDR3 size: 14 residues. CDR3 region: CSVRALAATDTQYF. The CDR3 region has the DNA TGCAGCGTTAGGGCACTAGCGGCCACAGATACGCAGTATTTT.

This clonotype was seen more than once but under ten times. V and J are TRBV7-2 and TRBJ1-6; D gene uncertain. Germline CDR1 SGHTA, CDR2 FQGNSA. There are 16 residues in the CDR3. V was clipped by 5 bases and J by 3 bases, with 14 bases between them. CDR3 DNA: TGTGCCAGCAGCCCGAAAGTCCACAGCTATAATTCACCCCTCCACTTT. Translating gives CASSPKVHSYNSPLHF.

Details on this clonotype: The junction and the germline gene differ at one end; a read error may be behind it. The V and J genes are TRBV7-2 and TRBJ1-1; D is unclear. The CDR3 is made up of 13 amino acids. Germline V gene sequence: CDR1 SGHTA, CDR2 FQGNSA. CDR3 in amino acids: CARSLIHGDEAFF. The CDR3 DNA is TGTGCCCGCAGCTTAATCCACGGGGATGAAGCTTTCTTT.

This chain uses TRBV29-1 with TRBJ1-4; perhaps TRBD1 as D (6 bases). The germline CDR1 and CDR2 sequences are SQVTM and ANQGSEA. CDR3 size: 15 residues. V dropped 4 bases and J dropped 5 bases, with 17 bases sitting between them. CDR3 in DNA: TGCAGCGTTGCGGGGGCTTCGACCTACAATGAAAAACTGTTTTTT. This sequence encodes CSVAGASTYNEKLFF.

This clonotype was detected ten times or more. This sequence joins TRBV20-1 and TRBJ2-7, with 12 bases fitting TRBD2. Germline CDR1 and CDR2: DFQATT and SNEGSKA (reference sequence). J lost 2 bases, V lost 5 bases, and 7 bases had no gene match. The CDR3 is 15 amino acids. The CDR3 is CSAPTSGSGAYEQYF. The CDR3 coding sequence is TGCAGTGCTCCGACTAGCGGGAGTGGCGCCTACGAGCAGTACTTC.

The V and J genes are TRBV7-2 and TRBJ2-4; TRBD2 matches at 11 bases. The CDR3 spans 19 residues. The V gene end was trimmed by 0 bases and the J gene end by 0 bases; junction bases not matched to a gene: 7. In germline, CDR1 is SGHTA, CDR2 FQGNSA. CDR3: CASSLALGLAVVAKNIQYF. The CDR3, as DNA: TGTGCCAGCAGCTTAGCGTTGGGACTAGCGGTAGTAGCCAAAAACATTCAGTACTTC.

This clonotype turned up a few times. The V call is TRBV30, the J call TRBJ2-7; no definite D call. Trimming left V 0 bases short and J 3 bases short, with 9 bases between. Germline CDR1 and CDR2: GTSNPN and SVGIG (reference sequence). The CDR3 loop spans 13 amino acids. CDR3 nucleotide sequence: TGTGCCTGGAGTGTAACCGTAAGCTACGAGCAGTACTTC. This translates into CAWSVTVSYEQYF.

This rearrangement joins TRBV12-3 or TRBV12-4 to TRBJ2-3, with 10 nucleotides matching TRBD1. This CDR3 comprises 20 residues. The J segment lost 1 base and the V segment lost 1 base, leaving 14 bases of the junction unmatched. CDR3 in amino acids: CASSLERTGGLKIRTDTQYF. The CDR3 nucleotides are TGTGCCAGCAGTTTAGAACGGACAGGGGGTTTGAAGATACGCACAGATACGCAGTATTTT.

The chain uses TRBV3-1 and TRBJ2-1; 7 nucleotides align to TRBD1. CDR3 length: 15 amino acids. V was pared by 4 bases and J by 15 bases, with 18 bases of the junction left unmatched. The germline CDR1 and CDR2 sequences are LGHDT and YNNKEL (reference sequence). Written as DNA, the CDR3 is TGTGCCAGCAGCCCCAGCAGGGGGTGGGATCTAAAGGCGTTCTTC. Translating gives CASSPSRGWDLKAFF.

The chain is built from TRBV20-1 and TRBJ2-5; maybe TRBD1 (6 bases). V gave up 3 bases and J gave up 11 bases, with 19 bases separating them. CDR3 length: 13 residues. In germline, CDR1 is DFQATT, CDR2 SNEGSKA (reference sequence). CDR3 DNA: TGCAGTGCTAGGAACAACACAGGGAAAGAGCAGTACTTC. Its protein product is CSARNNTGKEQYF.

J is TRBJ1-6 and V is TRBV4-1, with a tentative D call TRBD1 (6 bases). The CDR3 is 15 residues long. The germline CDR1 and CDR2 sequences are MGHRA and YSYEKL. The V and J ends lost 4 bases and 5 bases respectively, with 12 bases between them. CDR3: CASSPTGIDNSPLHF. In DNA, the CDR3 is TGCGCCAGCAGCCCCACAGGGATAGATAATTCACCCCTCCACTTT.

This clonotype was detected once. The rearrangement uses TRBV7-2 and TRBJ2-1, with D tentatively TRBD2 (5 bases). The length of the CDR3 is 14 residues. The V end lost 0 bases, the J end lost 8 bases, and 11 bases lay between the germline ends. The germline gives CDR1 SGHTA, CDR2 FQGNSA. The CDR3 DNA follows: TGTGCCAGCAGCTTAGCCCCGGGATACGATGAGCAGTTCTTC. It yields the protein CASSLAPGYDEQFF.

The rearrangement uses TRBV7-2 and TRBJ2-7; D ambiguous. The CDR3 is 14 amino acids. V was pared by 5 bases and J by 5 bases, with 16 bases between. Germline CDR1 and CDR2: SGHTA and FQGNSA. The CDR3 is CASSRPGGSHEQYF. The CDR3 nucleotides are TGTGCCAGCAGCCGCCCTGGTGGGTCCCACGAGCAGTACTTC.

The rearrangement joins TRBV14 to TRBJ2-5; D ambiguous. CDR3 length: 17 amino acids. CDR1 is SGHDN, CDR2 FVKESK, per germline. With 1 base removed from V and 2 bases from J, the gap between germline ends came to 17 bases. CDR3: CASSQGRGTKIQETQYF. CDR3 DNA sequence: TGTGCCAGCAGCCAAGGGCGCGGCACCAAGATACAAGAGACCCAGTACTTC. Complete variable domain (other parts from reference TRBV14 and TRBJ2-5): EAGVTQFPSHSVIEKGQTVTLRCDPISGHDNLYWYRRVMGKEIKFLLHFVKESKQDESGMPNNRFLAERTGGTYSTLKVQPAELEDSGVYFCASSQGRGTKIQETQYFGPGTRLLVL.

J is TRBJ2-7 and V is TRBV6-1; D is perhaps TRBD2 (5 bases). From germline, CDR1 is MNHNS and CDR2 SASEGT. Trimming removed 8 bases from V and 1 base from J, with 21 bases in between. This CDR3 has 16 residues. CDR3 coding DNA: TGTGCCAGCTTGCGGGCAGCCACTTCTGGGTCCTACGAGCAGTACTTC. It is translated as CASLRAATSGSYEQYF.